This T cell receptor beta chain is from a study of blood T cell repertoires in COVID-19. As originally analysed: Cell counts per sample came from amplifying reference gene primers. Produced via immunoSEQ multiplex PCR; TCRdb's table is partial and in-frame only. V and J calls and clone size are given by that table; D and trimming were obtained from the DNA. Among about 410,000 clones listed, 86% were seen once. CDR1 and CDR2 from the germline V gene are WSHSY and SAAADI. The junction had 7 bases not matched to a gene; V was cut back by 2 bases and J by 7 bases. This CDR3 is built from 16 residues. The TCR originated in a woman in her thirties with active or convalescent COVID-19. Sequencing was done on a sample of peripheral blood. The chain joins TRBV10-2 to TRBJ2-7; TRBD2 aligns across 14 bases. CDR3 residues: CASSEPPGLAGDEQYF. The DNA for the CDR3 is TGCGCCAGCAGTGAGCCGCCGGGACTAGCGGGAGATGAGCAGTACTTC.